What follows are 25 T cell receptor beta chains derived from one specimen sequenced in a study of blood T cell repertoires in COVID-19. The data were produced by immunoSEQ multiplex PCR, yet TCRdb's version contains in-frame clones alone and is incomplete. The repertoire consists of 250,000 to 300,000 clones, with roughly nine tenths occurring once and the leading ten covering 2% to 2.5%. The material sequenced was peripheral blood. Receptors originate from a woman in her forties or fifties who had recovered from COVID-19.

The chain employs TRBV7-3 and TRBJ2-5; possibly TRBD1 for D (5 bases). Looked up from germline, CDR1 is SGHTA and CDR2 is FQGTGA. This CDR3 spans 13 amino acids. Deletions cut 6 bases from V and 1 base from J, with 9 bases between. The CDR3 nucleotides are TGTGCCAGCAGTCGCAGGGCCCAAGAGACCCAGTACTTC. This sequence encodes CASSRRAQETQYF.

CDR3 DNA: TGTGCCAGCAGCTTAATGACCAGGACATACTATGGCTACACCTTC. It codes for CASSLMTRTYYGYTF. This chain connects TRBV7-2 to TRBJ1-2, with a possible D match to TRBD1 (5 bases). V was clipped by 2 bases and J by 3 bases, with 13 bases between them. CDR3 length: 15 amino acids. The germline gives CDR1 SGHTA, CDR2 FQGNSA.

The V gene is TRBV25-1, the J gene TRBJ2-2; 10 nucleotides agree with TRBD2. The CDR3 runs to 15 residues. V lost 6 bases and J lost 7; bases outside the gene matches: 8. Germline V CDR1 and CDR2: MGHDK, SYGVNS. CDR3: CASRSPAGGGGELFF. The CDR3 region has the DNA TGTGCCAGCAGGTCCCCAGCGGGGGGGGGCGGGGAGCTGTTTTTT.

The CDR3 region has the DNA TGCGCCAGCAGCTCGCTAGCGGGGGGGCGCGCAGATACGCAGTATTTT. Translation gives CASSSLAGGRADTQYF. V gene TRBV5-1 combines with J gene TRBJ2-3; 12 nucleotides match TRBD2. From germline, CDR1 is SGHRS and CDR2 YFSETQ. V trimming: 3 bases; J trimming: 4 bases; junction bases outside the gene matches: 6. The CDR3 contains 16 residues.

This chain uses TRBV21-1 with TRBJ1-4; TRBD1, the table's D call, lacks a check against the DNA. TRBV21-1 is listed as a pseudogene. The CDR3 length is 16 residues. In DNA form, the CDR3 reads TGTGCCAGCAGCAAAGGGGGGCAGGTGGGGTGCGAAAAACTGTTTTTT. Translation: CASSKGGQVGCEKLFF.

The V and J genes are TRBV3-1 (or the pseudogene TRBV3-2) and TRBJ1-4; the D is unclear. CDR3 length equals 12 residues. The V end lost 1 base, the J end lost 8 bases, and 5 bases lay between the germline ends. Per germline, CDR1 LGHDT and CDR2 YNNKEL (reference sequence). CDR3 nucleotide sequence: TGTGCCAGCAGCCAAGGGCGGGAAAAACTGTTTTTT. As protein: CASSQGREKLFF.

In its sample, this clone was seen once. This chain uses TRBV19 with TRBJ1-2; 10 bases fit TRBD1. The junction had 9 bases not matched to a gene; V was cut back by 4 bases and J by 4 bases. The CDR3 length is 16 residues. CDR1 and CDR2 (germline): LNHDA, SQIVND (reference sequence). The CDR3 spells CASSRLTGGLSYGYTF. CDR3 DNA sequence: TGTGCCAGTAGTAGGCTGACAGGGGGCTTAAGCTATGGCTACACCTTC.

The chain employs TRBV5-4 and TRBJ1-6; possible D gene TRBD1, 5 bases. Germline-derived CDR1 and CDR2 are SGHNT and YYREEE (reference sequence). V was shortened by 0 bases and J by 0 bases, with 16 bases between the two germline ends. The CDR3 is 19 amino acids. CDR3 residues: CASSLGGRGTSSYNSPLHF. The CDR3 DNA reads as TGTGCCAGCAGCTTGGGCGGTAGGGGCACGAGCTCCTATAATTCACCCCTCCACTTT.

CDR3 DNA sequence: TGTGCCAGCAGTCCCCGGGACACGGCCTTCCCCGGGGAGCTGTTTTTT. Translation: CASSPRDTAFPGELFF. The chain links TRBV6-2 or TRBV6-3 to TRBJ2-2, with D possibly TRBD1 on 6 matching bases. This CDR3 region has 16 residues. The germline CDR1 and CDR2 sequences are MNHEY and SVGEGT. Between the trimmed V and J ends, which lost 5 bases and 6 bases, there was a span of 19 bases.

The chain joins TRBV6-2 or TRBV6-3 to TRBJ2-2; 10 nucleotides line up with TRBD2. Germline lookup yields CDR1 MNHEY and CDR2 SVGEGT. The CDR3 extends over 19 amino acids. Trimming removed 5 bases from V and 3 bases from J; junction bases left unmatched: 15. The CDR3 spells CASSTDLIAGGKHTGELFF. DNA for the CDR3: TGTGCCAGCAGTACCGACTTGATAGCGGGAGGCAAACACACCGGGGAGCTGTTTTTT.

The chain carries TRBV7-2 and TRBJ1-2; D is possibly TRBD1 (5 bases). Germline assignment: CDR1 SGHTA and CDR2 FQGNSA. V was pared by 8 bases and J by 0 bases, with 13 bases between. The CDR3 runs 14 residues. CDR3 amino acids: CASSYYRSNYGYTF. The CDR3 bases are TGTGCCAGCTCGTATTACAGGTCTAACTATGGCTACACCTTC.

The V gene is TRBV5-4, the J gene TRBJ1-6, with D possibly TRBD1 on 6 matching bases. The germline CDR1 and CDR2 sequences are SGHNT and YYREEE (reference sequence). The CDR3 has 16 amino acids. V was shortened by 0 bases and J by 9 bases, with 16 bases between the two germline ends. The CDR3 coding sequence is TGTGCCAGCAGCTTGGACCCCGGCAGGGGAACTTCACCCCTCCACTTT. Amino acids: CASSLDPGRGTSPLHF. The full variable domain, its missing parts supplied by reference TRBV5-4 and TRBJ1-6, is ETGVTQSPTHLIKTRGQQVTLRCSSQSGHNTVSWYQQALGQGPQFIFQYYREEENGRGNFPPRFSGLQFPNYSSELNVNALELDDSALYLCASSLDPGRGTSPLHFGNGTRLTVT.

This chain links TRBV3-1 (or the pseudogene TRBV3-2) with TRBJ2-4; D is possibly TRBD2 (5 bases). Germline V lookup: CDR1 LGHDT, CDR2 YNNKEL (reference sequence). CDR3 length equals 15 residues. The V end lost 1 base, the J end lost 6 bases, and 13 bases lay between the germline ends. The CDR3 nucleotides read TGTGCCAGCAGCCAAGGCCCGGGGATGGCAAACATTCAGTACTTC. Protein sequence: CASSQGPGMANIQYF.

The chain links TRBV11-2 to TRBJ2-5, with TRBD2 identical over 13 bases. CDR3 length equals 16 residues. Germline values: CDR1 SGHAT, CDR2 FQNNGV. V dropped 1 base and J dropped 3; count of bases not matched to a gene: 2. CDR3 sequence reads: CASSLGLAGGEETQYF. The DNA of the CDR3 is TGTGCCAGCAGCTTAGGACTAGCGGGAGGTGAAGAGACCCAGTACTTC.

The chain uses TRBV7-9 and TRBJ1-4; the D is unclear. CDR1 SEHNR and CDR2 FQNEAQ come from the germline V gene (reference sequence). This CDR3 contains 15 residues. V shed 7 bases and J shed 5 bases, with 17 bases lying between them. The CDR3 is CASTAGVAKNEKLFF. The CDR3 DNA follows: TGTGCCAGCACCGCCGGGGTTGCGAAAAATGAAAAACTGTTTTTT. Variable domain in full (rest from reference TRBV7-9 and TRBJ1-4): DTGVSQNPRHKITKRGQNVTFRCDPISEHNRLYWYRQTLGQGPEFLTYFQNEAQLEKSRLLSDRFSAERPKGSFSTLEIQRTEQGDSAMYLCASTAGVAKNEKLFFGSGTQLSVL.

V and J are TRBV12-3 or TRBV12-4 and TRBJ2-7; a possible D gene is TRBD2 (6 bases). The CDR3 has 13 amino acids. V lost 0 bases and J lost 4, with 7 bases in between. CDR3 sequence: CASSLAGGYEQYF. The CDR3 DNA is TGTGCCAGCAGTTTAGCTGGAGGGTACGAGCAGTACTTC.

This sequence joins TRBV4-3 and TRBJ2-7; weak D call: TRBD2 (6 bases). In germline, CDR1 is LGHNA, CDR2 YSLEER. The CDR3 consists of 16 residues. Deletions cut 0 bases from V and 2 bases from J, with 14 bases between. As DNA, the CDR3 is TGCGCCAGCAGCCAAGATTCGGGCGGGGCCACCTACGAGCAGTACTTC. Translating gives CASSQDSGGATYEQYF.

The CDR3 loop reads CASSQESYGYTF. CDR3 nucleotide sequence: TGTGCCAGCAGCCAAGAGAGCTATGGCTACACCTTC. This chain uses TRBV4-2 with TRBJ1-2; D ambiguous. Germline V gene data show CDR1 as LGHNA and CDR2 as YNFKEQ. The CDR3 consists of 12 residues. The ends were cut back, 0 bases at V and 4 bases at J, with 3 bases in the middle.

The chain uses TRBV20-1 and TRBJ2-2; D perhaps matches TRBD1 (5 bases). Germline loops: CDR1 DFQATT, CDR2 SNEGSKA (reference sequence). The CDR3 sequence is 14 residues long. The V and J ends lost 3 bases and 1 base respectively, with 9 bases between them. The CDR3 coding sequence is TGCAGTGCTAGTCCCAGGGTGAACACCGGGGAGCTGTTTTTT. It codes for CSASPRVNTGELFF.

The chain has TRBV18 and TRBJ2-6, with 9 positions matching TRBD1. The CDR3 is made up of 19 amino acids. CDR1 is KGHSH and CDR2 is LQKENI in the germline V gene. J lost 0 bases, V lost 4 bases, and 10 bases had no gene match. CDR3 protein: CASSRQGVVDSSGANVLTF. CDR3 sequence (DNA): TGTGCCAGCTCACGACAGGGGGTTGTAGATAGCTCTGGGGCCAACGTCCTGACTTTC.

This clone has just one count. The chain combines TRBV2 with TRBJ1-5; weak D call: TRBD1 (6 bases). This CDR3 comprises 14 residues. Germline lookup yields CDR1 SNHLY and CDR2 FYNNEI. Trimming took off 5 bases at V and 5 bases at J, with 13 bases between the two ends. CDR3 region: CASSRNRADQPQHF. CDR3 sequence (DNA): TGTGCCAGCAGTAGGAACAGGGCGGATCAGCCCCAGCATTTT.

The chain combines TRBV30 with TRBJ2-7, with 7 positions matching TRBD2. Trimming took 2 bases from V and 1 from J; bases not matched to a gene: 8. Per the germline V gene, CDR1 is GTSNPN and CDR2 is SVGIG (reference sequence). This CDR3 is built from 15 residues. CDR3 region: CAWSRERGPSYEQYF. DNA for the CDR3: TGTGCCTGGAGTAGGGAGCGGGGCCCATCCTACGAGCAGTACTTC.

This rearrangement joins TRBV5-4 to TRBJ2-1; a possible D gene is TRBD2 (6 bases). V lost 0 bases to trimming and J lost 6 bases, with 13 bases between them. The germline CDR1 and CDR2 sequences are SGHNT and YYREEE (reference sequence). The CDR3 is made up of 15 amino acids. Here the CDR3 reads CASSLVGSTINEQFF. The DNA of the CDR3 is TGTGCCAGCAGCTTGGTCGGGAGTACTATCAATGAGCAGTTCTTC.

This clone was counted a few times. This chain joins TRBV10-3 and TRBJ2-1; TRBD2 might be the D (6 bases). CDR3 length equals 16 residues. V was cut by 5 bases and J by 0 bases, with 14 bases left in between. The germline CDR1 and CDR2 sequences are ENHRY and SYGVKD. Written as DNA, the CDR3 is TGTGCCATCAGTAGTGCTAGCGAGAGCTCCTACAATGAGCAGTTCTTC. Its protein is CAISSASESSYNEQFF.

V is TRBV27 and J is TRBJ2-1, with 7 bases aligning to TRBD2. CDR1 and CDR2 (germline): MNHEY, SMNVEV (reference sequence). The CDR3 covers 14 residues. V dropped 5 bases and J dropped 9; count of bases not matched to a gene: 10. CDR3 DNA sequence: TGTGCCAGCAGTCCCCCGGGCACTAGCGTTGAGCAGTTCTTC. Translated, it gives CASSPPGTSVEQFF.